This record covers a single T cell receptor (beta chain). The length of the CDR3 is 15 residues. V was shortened by 3 bases and J by 7 bases, with 18 bases between the two germline ends. Germline V gene sequence: CDR1 PRHDT, CDR2 FYEKMQ (reference sequence). The data were produced by immunoSEQ multiplex PCR, yet TCRdb's version contains in-frame clones alone and is incomplete. The sample yields over 150,000 clones, roughly 80% seen once. This entry comes from a study of blood T cell repertoires in COVID-19. Study details: The samples span acute and convalescent COVID-19 from the United States, Italy and Spain.

This chain joins TRBV13 and TRBJ1-2, with a possible D match to TRBD1 (6 bases). This sequence originates from a woman aged 60-70 years with acute or convalescent COVID-19. The source material was peripheral blood. This CDR3 is CASSFQSRGWGGYTF. DNA of the CDR3: TGTGCCAGCAGCTTTCAGAGCAGGGGTTGGGGTGGCTACACCTTC. Supplemented by reference TRBV13 and TRBJ1-2, the full variable domain reads AAGVIQSPRHLIKEKRETATLKCYPIPRHDTVYWYQQGPGQDPQFLISFYEKMQSDKGSIPDRFSAQQFSDYHSELNMSSLELGDSALYFCASSFQSRGWGGYTFGSGTRLTVV.